The 30 T cell receptor beta chains listed next were all sequenced from one sample in a study of early T cells in non-severe SARS-CoV-2 infection. TCRdb ran MiXCR on the 5' RACE reads and lists one entry per CDR3 protein. This sample has 75,000 to 80,000 distinct CDR3 sequences, with about a sixth found just once. The sample consisted of whole blood. Receptors were obtained from an adult who was a healthcare worker with PCR-confirmed SARS-CoV-2 infection or an uninfected control (not recorded which).

This clonotype occurred a few times. The genes are TRBV12-3 or TRBV12-4 and TRBJ2-1, with a possible D match to TRBD1 (5 bases). The CDR3 covers 15 residues. V lost 3 bases to trimming and J lost 1 base, with 10 bases between them. The CDR3 region is CASSLARQSYNEQFF. CDR3 sequence (DNA): TGTGCCAGCAGTTTGGCCCGACAGTCCTACAATGAGCAGTTCTTC.

The chain joins TRBV5-1 to TRBJ1-6; D gene ambiguous. This CDR3 is 13 amino acids long. CDR1 is SGHRS and CDR2 is YFSETQ in the germline V gene. The V and J ends lost 1 base and 7 bases respectively, with 6 bases between them. CDR3 DNA: TGCGCCAGCAGCTTGCTCCTAAATTCACCCCTCCACTTT. Translation gives CASSLLLNSPLHF.

The count of this clonotype is one. This chain links TRBV11-2 with TRBJ2-7; possibly TRBD1 or TRBD2 for D (5 bases each). Trimming took off 1 base at V and 0 bases at J, with 10 bases between the two ends. Germline CDR1 SGHAT, CDR2 FQNNGV. The CDR3 totals 15 residues. In DNA form, the CDR3 reads TGTGCCAGCAGCTTAGGGGCAGGGAGCTCCTACGAGCAGTACTTC. Amino acids: CASSLGAGSSYEQYF.

V and J are TRBV5-1 and TRBJ2-3, with a weak D call TRBD1 (6 bases). This CDR3 is 14 amino acids long. The germline gives CDR1 SGHRS, CDR2 YFSETQ. The V end was cut by 0 bases, the J end by 6 bases, with 11 bases between. CDR3 nucleotide sequence: TGCGCCAGCAGCTTGGCGACAGGTGGGGATACGCAGTATTTT. It encodes CASSLATGGDTQYF.

This sequence joins TRBV10-3 and TRBJ1-2, with 9 bases aligning to TRBD1. Germline values: CDR1 ENHRY, CDR2 SYGVKD. The CDR3 length is 13 residues. The trim removed 11 bases at V and 4 bases at J, leaving 8 bases unmatched. CDR3 in DNA: TGTGCCGCCGGGACAGGGATCGGCTATGGCTACACCTTC. Translated: CAAGTGIGYGYTF.

A few counts support this clonotype. V is TRBV5-1 and J is TRBJ2-5, with D maybe TRBD2 (5 bases). Germline CDR1 and CDR2: SGHRS and YFSETQ. The CDR3 runs 15 residues. Trimming took off 0 bases at V and 1 base at J, with 10 bases between the two ends. Here the CDR3 reads CASSLAWAGQETQYF. The CDR3 nucleotides read TGCGCCAGCAGCTTGGCCTGGGCGGGCCAAGAGACCCAGTACTTC.

Many counts were recorded for this clonotype. V is TRBV20-1 and J is TRBJ2-7, with D unresolved. The ends were cut back, 2 bases at V and 2 bases at J, with 7 bases in the middle. CDR3 size: 12 residues. CDR1 is DFQATT, CDR2 SNEGSKA, per germline (reference sequence). CDR3 nucleotides: TGCAGTGCTAGAAGGTCCCCCTACGAGCAGTACTTC. Amino acid sequence: CSARRSPYEQYF.

In its sample, this clonotype was seen a few times. This rearrangement joins TRBV6-5 to TRBJ1-3; D remains unclear. Trimming took 0 bases from V and 0 from J, leaving 9 bases between them. CDR1 and CDR2 from the germline V gene are MNHEY and SVGAGI. There are 16 residues in the CDR3. The CDR3 reads CASSYSEVISGNTIYF. DNA of the CDR3: TGTGCCAGCAGTTACTCGGAGGTGATCTCTGGAAACACCATATATTTT.

This clonotype was detected only a few times. The rearrangement joins TRBV5-5 to TRBJ1-6; the D gene is possibly TRBD1 (6 bases). The CDR3 length is 16 residues. The V gene lost 0 bases and the J gene lost 4 bases, with 11 bases spanning the gap. Germline lookup yields CDR1 SGHKS and CDR2 YYEKEE (reference sequence). The CDR3 loop reads CASSLVGTPYNSPLHF. The CDR3 DNA is TGTGCCAGCAGCTTGGTCGGGACACCTTATAATTCACCCCTCCACTTT.

This clonotype has only a few counts. The chain has TRBV6-6 and TRBJ2-7; TRBD2 might be the D (7 bases). CDR1 MNHNY and CDR2 SVGAGI come from the germline V gene (reference sequence). There are 14 residues in the CDR3. V was pared by 6 bases and J by 7 bases, with 19 bases between. The CDR3 reads CASRFLGGGREQYF. The CDR3 DNA reads as TGTGCCAGCAGATTCCTGGGCGGGGGCAGGGAGCAGTACTTC.

This clonotype was seen a few times. J is TRBJ2-2 and V is TRBV19, with D hard to call. Germline assignment: CDR1 LNHDA and CDR2 SQIVND (reference sequence). The V end was cut by 5 bases, the J end by 3 bases, with 10 bases between. The CDR3 has 14 amino acids. The CDR3 sequence: CASSPSWDTGELFF. The CDR3 coding sequence is TGTGCCAGTAGTCCCTCTTGGGACACCGGGGAGCTGTTTTTT.

This clonotype was recorded many times. The chain recombines TRBV6-6 with TRBJ1-6; maybe TRBD1 (5 bases). The germline V gene encodes CDR1 MNHNY and CDR2 SVGAGI (reference sequence). V lost 8 bases and J lost 8, with 10 bases in between. There are 12 residues in the CDR3. For the CDR3, the DNA is TGTGCCAGCCGCCCCAGGGATTCACCCCTCCACTTT. Protein: CASRPRDSPLHF.

This clonotype was seen a few times. The gene calls are TRBV6-6 and TRBJ1-2; a possible D gene is TRBD1 (6 bases). This CDR3 has 13 residues. Germline CDR1 is MNHNY and CDR2 is SVGAGI (reference sequence). Between the trimmed V and J ends, which lost 6 bases and 8 bases, there was a span of 16 bases. CDR3 nucleotides: TGTGCCAGCAGCCTACAGGGAAGGAACGGCTACACCTTC. Protein sequence: CASSLQGRNGYTF.

This clonotype came up a few times. The rearrangement links TRBV10-3 to TRBJ2-7, with D tentatively TRBD1 or TRBD2 (6 bases each). Per germline, CDR1 ENHRY and CDR2 SYGVKD. With 0 bases removed from V and 3 bases from J, the gap between germline ends came to 9 bases. This CDR3 has 14 amino acids. The CDR3 spells CAISESRDNYEQYF. The CDR3 DNA reads TGTGCCATCAGTGAGTCGCGGGACAACTACGAGCAGTACTTC.

This clonotype was recorded a few times. The chain uses TRBV2 and TRBJ1-2; TRBD1 matches 9 bases. Trimming cost V 7 bases and J 14 bases; bases outside gene matches: 14. Germline CDR1 SNHLY, CDR2 FYNNEI. This CDR3 spans 13 amino acids. The CDR3 loop is CASTSTGTGTITF. The CDR3 DNA follows: TGTGCCAGCACCTCCACCGGGACAGGGACGATTACCTTC.

V and J are TRBV6-5 and TRBJ2-7; D is unclear. Between the trimmed V and J ends, which lost 4 bases and 0 bases, there was a span of 7 bases. The CDR3 runs to 13 residues. The V gene's germline CDR1 is MNHEY and CDR2 SVGAGI. CDR3 DNA sequence: TGTGCCAGCAGTTCCTTAGGCTCCTACGAGCAGTACTTC. Translating gives CASSSLGSYEQYF.

This clonotype was picked up a small number of times. The chain couples TRBV5-6 to TRBJ1-2, with TRBD1 as a possible D gene (6 bases). The CDR3 has 14 residues. Germline-derived CDR1 and CDR2 are SGHDT and YYEEEE. Trimming took off 4 bases at V and 8 bases at J, with 18 bases between the two ends. The DNA of the CDR3 is TGTGCCAGCAGCAAGAGACAGGCGAGAAGCGGCTACACCTTC. It translates to CASSKRQARSGYTF.

V is TRBV5-1 and J is TRBJ1-1; TRBD1 aligns across 9 bases. The CDR3 has 12 residues. J was trimmed by 8 bases and V by 3 bases; bases with no gene match: 2. Germline lookup yields CDR1 SGHRS and CDR2 YFSETQ. CDR3 amino acids: CASSWGTGEAFF. The CDR3 DNA sequence: TGCGCCAGCAGCTGGGGGACAGGGGAAGCTTTCTTT.

The sample holds a few counts of this clonotype. The V gene is TRBV18, the J gene TRBJ2-7, with TRBD1 identical over 8 bases. The CDR3 has 14 residues. The germline V gene has CDR1 KGHSH and CDR2 LQKENI. With 6 bases clipped from V and 5 bases from J, the junction kept 9 bases outside the gene matches. The CDR3: CASSSQGVRDEQYF. CDR3 in DNA: TGTGCCAGCTCGTCACAGGGGGTCAGGGACGAGCAGTACTTC.

The chain is built from TRBV23-1 and TRBJ2-1; D is possibly TRBD2 (5 bases). TRBV23-1 is assigned to the ORF class and has an uncertain function. V dropped 2 bases and J dropped 6 bases, with 14 bases sitting between them. The CDR3 is made up of 15 amino acids. The CDR3 region is CASSQTDGGFNEQFF. In DNA, the CDR3 is TGCGCCAGCAGTCAAACGGACGGAGGATTCAATGAGCAGTTCTTC.

The chain employs TRBV14 and TRBJ1-1, with 8 bases identical to TRBD1. V shed 1 base, J shed 11 bases, and the junction held 6 bases outside the gene matches. The CDR3 spans 13 residues. Germline V gene sequence: CDR1 SGHDN, CDR2 FVKESK. Here the CDR3 DNA reads TGTGCCAGCAGCCAAGGGACAGGGTCCGAGGCTTTCTTT. Its translation: CASSQGTGSEAFF.

In this sample, this clonotype turned up many times. The J gene is TRBJ2-2, the V gene TRBV2; weak D call: TRBD1 (5 bases). CDR3 size: 14 residues. From germline, CDR1 is SNHLY and CDR2 FYNNEI. V dropped 8 bases and J dropped 0 bases, with 10 bases sitting between them. The DNA for the CDR3 is TGTGCCAGCGTTCTAGGGGCGAACACCGGGGAGCTGTTTTTT. Its translation: CASVLGANTGELFF.

The table lists this clonotype with a few counts. V usage is TRBV30 and J usage is TRBJ2-2; D is ambiguous. Trimming removed 4 bases at V and 6 bases at J, with 18 bases between. This CDR3 is 15 amino acids long. In germline, CDR1 is GTSNPN, CDR2 SVGIG (reference sequence). CDR3 bases: TGTGCCTGGAAGAGAAGGACCCCAAACCCCGGGGAGCTGTTTTTT. It codes for CAWKRRTPNPGELFF.

This clonotype has only a few counts. The CDR3 ends on some other residue instead of the conserved phenylalanine or tryptophan, so this is likely a read error. The limits of the CDR3 on the DNA are not certain, so only TCRdb's listed CDR3 is given. CDR3 in amino acids: CASSPHRDRNNL. The genes are TRBV21-1 and TRBJ1-4; the DNA was not used to check the table's D call, TRBD1. TRBV21-1 is marked as a pseudogene. Including both end residues, the CDR3 is 12 amino acids long.

This chain connects TRBV18 to TRBJ1-2; D might be TRBD1 (5 bases). The CDR3 consists of 13 residues. V lost 3 bases and J lost 6, with 11 bases in between. Germline V CDR1 and CDR2: KGHSH, LQKENI. CDR3: CASSPLGTNGYTF. The CDR3 bases are TGTGCCAGCTCACCTCTCGGGACTAATGGCTACACCTTC.

The chain couples TRBV27 to TRBJ2-7, with 8 positions matching TRBD2. Germline V gene sequence: CDR1 MNHEY, CDR2 SMNVEV (reference sequence). The CDR3 is made up of 16 amino acids. V dropped 0 bases and J dropped 2; count of bases not matched to a gene: 6. DNA for the CDR3: TGTGCCAGCAGTTTATCGATTACTAGCGGAACCTACGAGCAGTACTTC. It yields the protein CASSLSITSGTYEQYF.

V gene TRBV29-1 combines with J gene TRBJ1-1; 9 nucleotides line up with TRBD1. CDR1 is SQVTM, CDR2 ANQGSEA, per germline. The V segment lost 4 bases and the J segment 4 bases; nucleotides outside the gene matches: 7. The CDR3 totals 14 residues. The CDR3 nucleotides are TGCAGCGTTGGGCTGGGACAGGGATTCACTGAAGCTTTCTTT. Its translation is CSVGLGQGFTEAFF.

This chain links TRBV9 with TRBJ1-1; D remains unclear. This CDR3 is built from 13 residues. Germline V lookup: CDR1 SGDLS, CDR2 YYNGEE. Deletions cut 1 base from V and 1 base from J, with 5 bases between. This chain's CDR3 is CASSVLGNTEAFF. DNA for the CDR3: TGTGCCAGCAGCGTATTAGGGAACACTGAAGCTTTCTTT.

The rearrangement joins TRBV14 to TRBJ1-1, with unresolved D. The germline V gene has CDR1 SGHDN and CDR2 FVKESK. CDR3 length: 16 residues. Trimming shortened V by 3 bases and J by 3 bases, and 17 bases separated the two germline ends. The CDR3 bases are TGTGCCAGCAGCCACTTGAGATCCTCAGGAGACACTGAAGCTTTCTTT. Translated, it gives CASSHLRSSGDTEAFF.

The V gene is TRBV7-9, the J gene TRBJ2-3; D call uncertain. The CDR3 spans 12 residues. Trimming pared 1 base from V and 8 bases from J, leaving 7 bases between. Germline CDR1 is SEHNR and CDR2 is FQNEAQ (reference sequence). CDR3 nucleotides: TGTGCCAGCAGCTTAGATTGGGGTACGCAGTATTTT. Amino acids: CASSLDWGTQYF.